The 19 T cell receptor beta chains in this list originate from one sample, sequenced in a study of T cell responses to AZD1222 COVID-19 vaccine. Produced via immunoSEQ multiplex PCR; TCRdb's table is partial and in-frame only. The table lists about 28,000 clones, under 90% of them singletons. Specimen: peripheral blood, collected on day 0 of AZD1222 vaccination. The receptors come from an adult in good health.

CDR3 coding DNA: TGTGCCAGTAGCGACAGGGCCTACTACTATGAAAAACTGTTTTTT. It translates to CASSDRAYYYEKLFF. The genes are TRBV19 and TRBJ1-4; 7 nucleotides match TRBD1. Looked up from germline, CDR1 is LNHDA and CDR2 is SQIVND (reference sequence). The V gene end was trimmed by 6 bases and the J gene end by 6 bases; junction bases not matched to a gene: 10. This CDR3 is 15 amino acids long. Combining the CDR3 with reference TRBV19 and TRBJ1-4 gives the whole variable domain DGGITQSPKYLFRKEGQNVTLSCEQNLNHDAMYWYRQDPGQGLRLIYYSQIVNDFQKGDIAEGYSVSREKKESFPLTVTSAQKNPTAFYLCASSDRAYYYEKLFFGSGTQLSVL.

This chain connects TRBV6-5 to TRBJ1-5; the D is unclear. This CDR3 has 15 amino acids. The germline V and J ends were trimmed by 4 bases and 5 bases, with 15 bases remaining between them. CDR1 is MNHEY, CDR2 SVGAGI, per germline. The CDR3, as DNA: TGTGCCAGCAGTTTGGGCGGAACCCTCCATCAGCCCCAGCATTTT. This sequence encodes CASSLGGTLHQPQHF.

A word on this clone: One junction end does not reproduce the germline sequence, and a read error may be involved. CDR3 nucleotide sequence: TGTGCTAGCAGCTTAGGACAGGGCCACGAGCAGTACTTC. Translating gives CASSLGQGHEQYF. This chain links TRBV7-7 with TRBJ2-7; 8 bases are a match to TRBD1. Germline CDR1 SSHAT, CDR2 FNYEAQ (reference sequence). CDR3 length: 13 amino acids.

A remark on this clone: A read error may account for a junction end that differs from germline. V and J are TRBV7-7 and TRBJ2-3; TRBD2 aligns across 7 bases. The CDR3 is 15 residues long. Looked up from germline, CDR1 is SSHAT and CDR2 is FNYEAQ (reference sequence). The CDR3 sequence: CASSALSGTPGTQYF. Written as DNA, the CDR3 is TGTGCTAGCAGCGCGCTCAGCGGGACCCCCGGTACGCAGTATTTT.

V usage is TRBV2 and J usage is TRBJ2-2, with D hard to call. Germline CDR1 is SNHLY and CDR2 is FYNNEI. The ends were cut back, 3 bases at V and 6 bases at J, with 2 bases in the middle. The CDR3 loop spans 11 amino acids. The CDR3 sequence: CASSDPGELFF. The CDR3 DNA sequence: TGTGCCAGCAGTGACCCCGGGGAGCTGTTTTTT.

The CDR3 sequence is CASSLGGGTESYEQYF. CDR3 nucleotides: TGTGCCAGCAGCTTAGGGGGGGGGACAGAGAGCTACGAGCAGTACTTC. The chain recombines TRBV7-8 with TRBJ2-7; tentatively, D is TRBD1 or TRBD2 (7 bases each). The V and J ends lost 1 base and 3 bases respectively, with 16 bases between them. Germline CDR1 reads SGHVS; CDR2 reads FQNEAQ. There are 16 residues in the CDR3.

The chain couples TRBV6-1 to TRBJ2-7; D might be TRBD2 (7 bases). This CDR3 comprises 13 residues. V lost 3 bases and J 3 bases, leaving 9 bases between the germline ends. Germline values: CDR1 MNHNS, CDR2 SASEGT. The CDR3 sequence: CASSERGGYEQYF. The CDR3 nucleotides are TGTGCCAGCAGTGAGAGGGGGGGCTACGAGCAGTACTTC.

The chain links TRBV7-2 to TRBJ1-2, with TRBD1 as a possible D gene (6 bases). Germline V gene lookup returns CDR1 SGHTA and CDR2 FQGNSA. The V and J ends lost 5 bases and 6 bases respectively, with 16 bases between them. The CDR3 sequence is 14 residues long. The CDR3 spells CASSPRQVADGYTF. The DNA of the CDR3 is TGTGCCAGCAGCCCTAGACAGGTTGCGGATGGCTACACCTTC.

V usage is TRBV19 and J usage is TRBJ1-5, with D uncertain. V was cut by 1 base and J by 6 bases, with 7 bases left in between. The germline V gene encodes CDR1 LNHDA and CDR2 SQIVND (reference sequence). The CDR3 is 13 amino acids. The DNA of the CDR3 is TGTGCCAGTAGTATAGGCCAGATTCAGCCCCAGCATTTT. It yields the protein CASSIGQIQPQHF.

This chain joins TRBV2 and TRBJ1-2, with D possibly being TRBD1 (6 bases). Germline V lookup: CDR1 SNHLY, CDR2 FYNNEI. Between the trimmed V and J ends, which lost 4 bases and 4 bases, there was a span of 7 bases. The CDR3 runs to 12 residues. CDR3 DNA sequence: TGTGCCAGCAGTGCAGGGGCCTATGGCTACACCTTC. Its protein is CASSAGAYGYTF.

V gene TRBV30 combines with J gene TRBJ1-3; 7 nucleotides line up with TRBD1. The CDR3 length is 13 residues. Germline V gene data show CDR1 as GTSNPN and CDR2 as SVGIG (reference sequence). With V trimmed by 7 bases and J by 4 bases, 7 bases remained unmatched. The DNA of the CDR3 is TGTGCCTCGAGGGGGCGTGGAGGAAACACCATATATTTT. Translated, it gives CASRGRGGNTIYF.

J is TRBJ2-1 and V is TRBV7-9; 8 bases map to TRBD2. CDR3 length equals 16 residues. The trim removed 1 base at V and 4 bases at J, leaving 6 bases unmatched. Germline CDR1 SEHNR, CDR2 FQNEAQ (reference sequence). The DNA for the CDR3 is TGTGCCAGCAGCTTAGGAGGCGGGAGGAGGTACAATGAGCAGTTCTTC. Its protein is CASSLGGGRRYNEQFF.

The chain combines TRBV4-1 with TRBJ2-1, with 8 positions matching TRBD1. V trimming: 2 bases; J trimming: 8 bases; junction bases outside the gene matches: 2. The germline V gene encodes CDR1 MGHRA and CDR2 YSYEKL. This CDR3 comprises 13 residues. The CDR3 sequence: CASSQNRGDEQFF. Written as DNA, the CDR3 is TGCGCCAGCAGCCAAAACAGGGGGGATGAGCAGTTCTTC.

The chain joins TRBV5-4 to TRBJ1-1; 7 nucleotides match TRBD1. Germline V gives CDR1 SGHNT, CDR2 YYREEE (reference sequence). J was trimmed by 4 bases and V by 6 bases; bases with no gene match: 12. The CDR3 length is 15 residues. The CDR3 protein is CASIPGGAGGTEAFF. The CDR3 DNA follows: TGTGCCAGCATCCCTGGCGGGGCAGGGGGCACTGAAGCTTTCTTT.

The CDR3 nucleotides read TGTGCCAGCAGTCCGGGACTAGCAGTCCCCGGGTTATCCTACGAGCAGTACTTC. Translating it yields CASSPGLAVPGLSYEQYF. This sequence joins TRBV6-2 or TRBV6-3 and TRBJ2-7, with 9 positions matching TRBD2. CDR1 and CDR2 from the germline V gene are MNHEY and SVGEGT. The CDR3 loop spans 18 amino acids. J was trimmed by 1 base and V by 5 bases; bases with no gene match: 15.

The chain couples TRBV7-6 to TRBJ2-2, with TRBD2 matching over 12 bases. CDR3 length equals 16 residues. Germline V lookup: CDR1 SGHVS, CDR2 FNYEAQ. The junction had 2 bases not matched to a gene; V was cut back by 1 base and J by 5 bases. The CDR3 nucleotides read TGTGCCAGCAGCTTAGAACTAGCGGGAGGTACCGGGGAGCTGTTTTTT. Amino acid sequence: CASSLELAGGTGELFF.

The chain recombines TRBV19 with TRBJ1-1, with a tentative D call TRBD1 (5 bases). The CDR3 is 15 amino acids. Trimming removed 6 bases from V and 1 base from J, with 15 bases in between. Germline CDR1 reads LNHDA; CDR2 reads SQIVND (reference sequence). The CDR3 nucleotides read TGTGCCAGTAGGGGGCGGGGTAGTAGGAACACTGAAGCTTTCTTT. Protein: CASRGRGSRNTEAFF.

The CDR3 nucleotides read TGTGCCAGCTCACCAAAAGGGCCCGGAAACACCATATATTTT. It codes for CASSPKGPGNTIYF. The chain uses TRBV18 and TRBJ1-3; D unresolved. The CDR3 loop spans 14 amino acids. The V end was cut by 2 bases, the J end by 4 bases, with 9 bases between. CDR1 is KGHSH and CDR2 is LQKENI in the germline V gene.

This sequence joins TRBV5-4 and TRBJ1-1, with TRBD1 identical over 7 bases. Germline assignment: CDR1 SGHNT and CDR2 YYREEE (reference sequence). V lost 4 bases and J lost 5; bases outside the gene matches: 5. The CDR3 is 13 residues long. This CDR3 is CASSLDRETEAFF. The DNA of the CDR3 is TGTGCCAGCAGCCTCGACAGGGAGACTGAAGCTTTCTTT.